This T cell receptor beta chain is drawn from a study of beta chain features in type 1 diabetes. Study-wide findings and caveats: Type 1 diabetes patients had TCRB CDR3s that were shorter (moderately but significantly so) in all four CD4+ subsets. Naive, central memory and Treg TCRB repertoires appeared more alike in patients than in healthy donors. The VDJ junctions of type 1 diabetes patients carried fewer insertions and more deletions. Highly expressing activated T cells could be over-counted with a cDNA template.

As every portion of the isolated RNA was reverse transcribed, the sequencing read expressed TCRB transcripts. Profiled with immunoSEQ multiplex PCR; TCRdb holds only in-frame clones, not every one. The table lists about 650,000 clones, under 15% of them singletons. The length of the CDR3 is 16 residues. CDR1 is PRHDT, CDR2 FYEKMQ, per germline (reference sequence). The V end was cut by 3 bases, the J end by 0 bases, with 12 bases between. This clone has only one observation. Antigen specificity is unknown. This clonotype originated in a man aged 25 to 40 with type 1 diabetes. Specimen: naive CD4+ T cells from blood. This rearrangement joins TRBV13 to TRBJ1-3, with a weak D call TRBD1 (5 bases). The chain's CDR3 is CASSLAGSFSGNTIYF. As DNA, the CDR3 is TGTGCCAGCAGCTTGGCAGGGTCGTTCTCTGGAAACACCATATATTTT.